This TCR beta chain was profiled in a study of T cell repertoires in cytomegalovirus infection. Overall study: Recently identified HLA-C-restricted CMV epitopes and well-studied HLA-B-restricted CMV epitopes were used by the study. Both CMV infection and a matching HLA type were indicated by public TCR beta signatures.

TCRdb reanalysed the reads using MiXCR and keeps one entry per CDR3 protein. In the table there are hundreds of thousands of distinct CDR3 sequences, roughly 36% of which are singletons. This CDR3 comprises 15 residues. V was clipped by 6 bases and J by 7 bases, with 21 bases between them. The germline V gene encodes CDR1 LNHDA and CDR2 SQIVND (reference sequence). Study-level results: Pooled public TCR beta family frequency picked out CMV carriers with the relevant HLA. Clonotype analysis showed dominance of the ex vivo response by HLA-C-restricted CMV-specific TCR beta clonotypes.

A note on this clonotype: Its antigen remains unidentified.

V gene TRBV19 combines with J gene TRBJ2-5; D gene ambiguous. The source is a human donor in good health (CMV status not recorded). Some clones in this sample may be carry-over from other donors' samples. Sequences were derived from cultured PBMCs, sampled from culture after CMV antigen stimulation. The DNA for the CDR3 is TGTGCCAGTAGGCCAGGATCGGACGGACGTGGGACCCAGTACTTC. Translated: CASRPGSDGRGTQYF. Full variable domain (missing parts from reference TRBV19 and TRBJ2-5): DGGITQSPKYLFRKEGQNVTLSCEQNLNHDAMYWYRQDPGQGLRLIYYSQIVNDFQKGDIAEGYSVSREKKESFPLTVTSAQKNPTAFYLCASRPGSDGRGTQYFGPGTRLLVL.